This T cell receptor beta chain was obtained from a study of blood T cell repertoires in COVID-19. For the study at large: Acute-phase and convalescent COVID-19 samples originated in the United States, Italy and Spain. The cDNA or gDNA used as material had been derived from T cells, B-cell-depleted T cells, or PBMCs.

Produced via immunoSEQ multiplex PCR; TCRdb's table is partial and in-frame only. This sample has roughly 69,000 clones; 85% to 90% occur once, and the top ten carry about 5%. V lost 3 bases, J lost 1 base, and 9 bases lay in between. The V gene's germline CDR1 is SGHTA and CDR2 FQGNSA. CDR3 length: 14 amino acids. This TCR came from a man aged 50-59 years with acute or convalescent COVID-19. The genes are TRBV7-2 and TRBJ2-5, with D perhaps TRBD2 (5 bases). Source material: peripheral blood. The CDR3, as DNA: TGTGCCAGCAGCTTTTCGGGGAGCCAAGAGACCCAGTACTTC. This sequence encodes CASSFSGSQETQYF.